The entry that follows covers one T cell receptor beta chain sequence. This specimen comes from a study of identical twins. TCRdb used MiXCR to reprocess the 5' RACE reads, holding one entry per CDR3 protein. The table lists some 440,000 distinct CDR3 sequences, approximately 25% of them singletons. V dropped 2 bases and J dropped 0; count of bases not matched to a gene: 5. The CDR3 is 17 residues long. Germline V gene data show CDR1 as MNHEY and CDR2 as SMNVEV (reference sequence). Separately, the same data were catalogued under a study of T cells expressing NK-cell markers.

V is TRBV27 and J is TRBJ1-3; 9 bases align to TRBD1. Sample: CD4+ T cells sorted from blood. The TCR originated in a woman between 18 and 29 years old in good health. The CDR3 reads CASSLRGTGTSGNTIYF. CDR3 DNA: TGTGCCAGCAGTTTAAGGGGGACAGGGACCTCTGGAAACACCATATATTTT.